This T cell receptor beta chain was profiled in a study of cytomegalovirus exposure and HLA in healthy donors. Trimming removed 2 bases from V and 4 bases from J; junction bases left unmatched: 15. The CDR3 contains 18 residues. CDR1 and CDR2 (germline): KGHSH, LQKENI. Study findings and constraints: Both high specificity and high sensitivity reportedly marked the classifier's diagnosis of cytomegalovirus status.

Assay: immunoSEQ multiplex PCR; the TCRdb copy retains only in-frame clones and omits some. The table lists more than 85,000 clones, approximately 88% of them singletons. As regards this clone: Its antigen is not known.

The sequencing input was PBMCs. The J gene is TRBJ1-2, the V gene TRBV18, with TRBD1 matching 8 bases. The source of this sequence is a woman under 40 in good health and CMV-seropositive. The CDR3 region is CASSPGRLGQGGSYGYTF. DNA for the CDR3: TGTGCCAGCTCACCAGGGCGCCTCGGACAGGGAGGAAGCTATGGCTACACCTTC.